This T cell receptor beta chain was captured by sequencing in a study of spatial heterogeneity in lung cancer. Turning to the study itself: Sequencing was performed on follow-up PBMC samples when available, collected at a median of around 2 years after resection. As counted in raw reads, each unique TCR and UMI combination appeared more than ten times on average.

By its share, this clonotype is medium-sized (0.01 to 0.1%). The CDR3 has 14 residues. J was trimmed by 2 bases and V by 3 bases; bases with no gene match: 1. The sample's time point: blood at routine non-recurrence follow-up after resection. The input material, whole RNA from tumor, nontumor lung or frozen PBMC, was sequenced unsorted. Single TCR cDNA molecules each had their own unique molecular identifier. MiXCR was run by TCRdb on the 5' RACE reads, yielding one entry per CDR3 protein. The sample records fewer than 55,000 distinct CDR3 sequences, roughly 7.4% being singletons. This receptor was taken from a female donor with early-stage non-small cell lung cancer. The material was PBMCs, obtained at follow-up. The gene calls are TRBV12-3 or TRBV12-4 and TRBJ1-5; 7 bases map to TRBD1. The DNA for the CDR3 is TGTGCCAGCAGTTTTACAGGGGGCAATCAGCCCCAGCATTTT. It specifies CASSFTGGNQPQHF.